The rows below give T cell receptor beta chains drawn from one sample of a study of long-term antiretroviral therapy in people with HIV. The repertoire was sequenced with immunoSEQ multiplex PCR; TCRdb's copy has only in-frame clones and lacks some. The sample lists approximately 30,000 clones, around 84% seen once, with around 6% in the top ten. Specimen: unsorted PBMCs, collected 0.4 years after starting antiretroviral therapy. The receptors come from a man between 18 and 35 years old with HIV. Both conserved end residues are part of each CDR3. A D gene is named only where the DNA matches it firmly. The size entry is marked missing in some rows and otherwise reads once, few, many or a size class.

size | D | J | V | DNA | CDR3
few | . | TRBJ1-1 | TRBV28 | TGTGCCAGCAGTTTGGGGGCAGTGAACACTGAAGCTTTCTTT | CASSLGAVNTEAFF
. | TRBD1 | TRBJ2-7 | TRBV9 | TGTGCCAGCAGCCCCCGGGACAGGGTAGTAGGCGAGCAGTACTTC | CASSPRDRVVGEQYF
. | . | TRBJ2-1 | TRBV28 | TGTGCCAGCAGCCCCCCGAGCTCCTACAATGAGCAGTTCTTC | CASSPPSSYNEQFF
. | TRBD1 | TRBJ1-5 | TRBV27 | TGTGCCAGCAGCCCGACAGGGGTTCAGCCCCAGCATTTT | CASSPTGVQPQHF
. | . | TRBJ2-7 | TRBV5-1 | TGCGCCAGCAGCCCCGTATCGGACAGTTACTACGAGCAGTACTTC | CASSPVSDSYYEQYF
. | TRBD2 | TRBJ2-3 | TRBV5-1 | TGCGCCAGCAGTTCGGGACTAGCACCCGATACGCAGTATTTT | CASSSGLAPDTQYF
. | TRBD1 | TRBJ2-7 | TRBV27 | TGTGCCAGCAGTTTAACGACAGGGGGAAGCAACGAGCAGTACTTC | CASSLTTGGSNEQYF
. | TRBD1 | TRBJ2-7 | TRBV7-3 | TGTGCCAGCAGCTTAAACTTGGGACAGGGCTACGAGCAGTACTTC | CASSLNLGQGYEQYF
. | . | TRBJ1-1 | TRBV6-5 | TGTGCCAGCAGTTGGGCAAGGAACACTGAAGCTTTCTTT | CASSWARNTEAFF
. | . | TRBJ1-1 | TRBV4-1 | TGCGCCAGCAGCCGCGGGGTGCTGAACACTGAAGCTTTCTTT | CASSRGVLNTEAFF
. | . | TRBJ1-1 | TRBV18 | TGTGCCAGCTCACCATCAGGGAACACTGAAGCTTTCTTT | CASSPSGNTEAFF
. | . | TRBJ2-2 | TRBV7-8 | TGTGCCAGCAGCTTAACCCGCCCGGACAGGAACACCGGGGAGCTGTTTTTT | CASSLTRPDRNTGELFF
. | . | TRBJ1-5 | TRBV6-5 | TGTGCCAGCAGCCCGGACAGCCGGTTACTGCCCCAGCATTTT | CASSPDSRLLPQHF
. | . | TRBJ2-2 | TRBV19 | TGTGCCAGTAGTATAGGAGGTACCGGGGAGCTGTTTTTT | CASSIGGTGELFF
. | . | TRBJ2-1 | TRBV5-8 | TGTGCCAGCAGCTCCGGCCCAGAGGCGGGTGAGCAGTTCTTC | CASSSGPEAGEQFF
. | . | TRBJ2-3 | TRBV10-2 | TGCGCCAGCATCGGCTCCCGCCGAGATACGCAGTATTTT | CASIGSRRDTQYF
few | . | TRBJ1-5 | TRBV19 | TGTGCCAGTAGTATAGTAAACACAGACAATCAGCCCCAGCATTTT | CASSIVNTDNQPQHF
. | . | TRBJ2-7 | TRBV4-2 | TGTGCCAGCAGCCACCCCGGGCAGGCGGGCGAGCAGTACTTC | CASSHPGQAGEQYF
. | . | TRBJ1-2 | TRBV27 | TGTGCCAGCAGTTTATCCCCAGGGGCCAACTATGGCTACACCTTC | CASSLSPGANYGYTF
medium-sized | TRBD1 | TRBJ2-7 | TRBV28 | TGTGCCAGCAGTTCGACAGGGGGAGAGTCCTACGAGCAGTACTTC | CASSSTGGESYEQYF
few | . | TRBJ2-7 | TRBV7-9 | TGTGCCAGCAGCCTCAAGGCGACTGTCCTACTCAACGAGCAGTACTTC | CASSLKATVLLNEQYF
once | . | TRBJ2-3 | TRBV11-2 | TGTGCCAGCAGCTTATGGCTAGCTCGCACAGATACGCAGTATTTT | CASSLWLARTDTQYF
. | . | TRBJ2-2 | TRBV11-3 | TGTGCCAGCAGCGCAATGTCCGGGGAGCTGTTTTTT | CASSAMSGELFF
. | TRBD1 | TRBJ2-7 | TRBV4-3 | TGCGCCAGCAGCCGCGGACAGGGGAGCGGCTACGAGCAGTACTTC | CASSRGQGSGYEQYF
. | . | TRBJ2-7 | TRBV10-3 | TGTGCCATCAGAGAGCAGGGCTACGAGCAGTACTTC | CAIREQGYEQYF
. | . | TRBJ1-2 | TRBV4-1 | TGCGCCAGCAGCCAGGTCCCGGGAGAGGCAGACCGGGGCAACTATGGCTACACCTTC | CASSQVPGEADRGNYGYTF
. | . | TRBJ2-6 | TRBV9 | TGTGCCAGCAGCGCCAGGGTATCCGGGGCCAACGTCCTGACTTTC | CASSARVSGANVLTF
. | . | TRBJ1-2 | TRBV6-5 | TGTGCCAGCAGTTACAAGGGCCAGCATGGCTACACCTTC | CASSYKGQHGYTF
. | TRBD1 | TRBJ2-7 | TRBV5-1 | TGCGCCAGCAGCGCAGGGACAGGGGGAGCCTACGAGCAGTACTTC | CASSAGTGGAYEQYF
. | TRBD1 | TRBJ2-3 | TRBV9 | TGTGCCAGCAGCTTAACACAGGGGGCGGATACGCAGTATTTT | CASSLTQGADTQYF
. | . | TRBJ2-1 | TRBV5-6 | TGTGCCAGCAGCTTTGGACGGTCCAATGAGCAGTTCTTC | CASSFGRSNEQFF
. | . | TRBJ2-7 | TRBV9 | TGTGCCAGCAGCGTAAGTATCGGGAATTCTACCTACGAGCAGTACTTC | CASSVSIGNSTYEQYF
. | TRBD1 | TRBJ2-1 | TRBV10-3 | TGTGCCATCAGTTATCGACAGGGGGGCAATGAGCAGTTCTTC | CAISYRQGGNEQFF
. | TRBD2 | TRBJ2-7 | TRBV5-1 | TGCGCCAGCAGCTTGGTAGCGGGAGGCTACGAGCAGTACTTC | CASSLVAGGYEQYF
. | . | TRBJ2-7 | TRBV18 | TGTGCCAGCTCCTACCCGATGAAATACGAGCAGTACTTC | CASSYPMKYEQYF
. | TRBD1 | TRBJ1-5 | TRBV4-3 | TGCGCCAGCAGCCAATCGACAGGGTCCCTAGAGCCCCAGCATTTT | CASSQSTGSLEPQHF